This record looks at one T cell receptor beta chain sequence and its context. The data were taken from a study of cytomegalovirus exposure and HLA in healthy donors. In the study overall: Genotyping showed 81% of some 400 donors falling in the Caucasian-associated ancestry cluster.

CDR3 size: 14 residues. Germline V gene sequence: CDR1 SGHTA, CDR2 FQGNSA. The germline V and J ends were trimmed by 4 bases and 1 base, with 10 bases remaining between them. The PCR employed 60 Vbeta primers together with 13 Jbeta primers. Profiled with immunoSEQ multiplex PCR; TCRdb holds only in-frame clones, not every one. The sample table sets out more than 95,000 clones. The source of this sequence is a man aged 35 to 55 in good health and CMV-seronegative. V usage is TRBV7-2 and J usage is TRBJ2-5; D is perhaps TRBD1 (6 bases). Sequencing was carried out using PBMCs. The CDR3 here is CASSSHRAQETQYF. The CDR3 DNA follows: TGTGCCAGCAGCTCCCACAGGGCCCAAGAGACCCAGTACTTC.